This T cell receptor (beta chain) was captured by sequencing in a study of control samples from healthy donors and cancer patients. Method: immunoSEQ multiplex PCR; TCRdb's copy keeps in-frame clones and lacks some. The sample table sets out approximately 190,000 clones. The TCR comes from a woman under 40 in good health. The sequencing input was blood.

The CDR3 here is CASSPGQARRNTEAFF. CDR3 coding DNA: TGCGCCAGCAGCCCGGGACAGGCCCGAAGGAACACTGAAGCTTTCTTT. The chain uses TRBV4-1 and TRBJ1-1, with TRBD1 matching 8 bases. Trimming took 4 bases from V and 1 from J; bases not matched to a gene: 8. Per germline, CDR1 MGHRA and CDR2 YSYEKL. The CDR3 spans 16 residues.